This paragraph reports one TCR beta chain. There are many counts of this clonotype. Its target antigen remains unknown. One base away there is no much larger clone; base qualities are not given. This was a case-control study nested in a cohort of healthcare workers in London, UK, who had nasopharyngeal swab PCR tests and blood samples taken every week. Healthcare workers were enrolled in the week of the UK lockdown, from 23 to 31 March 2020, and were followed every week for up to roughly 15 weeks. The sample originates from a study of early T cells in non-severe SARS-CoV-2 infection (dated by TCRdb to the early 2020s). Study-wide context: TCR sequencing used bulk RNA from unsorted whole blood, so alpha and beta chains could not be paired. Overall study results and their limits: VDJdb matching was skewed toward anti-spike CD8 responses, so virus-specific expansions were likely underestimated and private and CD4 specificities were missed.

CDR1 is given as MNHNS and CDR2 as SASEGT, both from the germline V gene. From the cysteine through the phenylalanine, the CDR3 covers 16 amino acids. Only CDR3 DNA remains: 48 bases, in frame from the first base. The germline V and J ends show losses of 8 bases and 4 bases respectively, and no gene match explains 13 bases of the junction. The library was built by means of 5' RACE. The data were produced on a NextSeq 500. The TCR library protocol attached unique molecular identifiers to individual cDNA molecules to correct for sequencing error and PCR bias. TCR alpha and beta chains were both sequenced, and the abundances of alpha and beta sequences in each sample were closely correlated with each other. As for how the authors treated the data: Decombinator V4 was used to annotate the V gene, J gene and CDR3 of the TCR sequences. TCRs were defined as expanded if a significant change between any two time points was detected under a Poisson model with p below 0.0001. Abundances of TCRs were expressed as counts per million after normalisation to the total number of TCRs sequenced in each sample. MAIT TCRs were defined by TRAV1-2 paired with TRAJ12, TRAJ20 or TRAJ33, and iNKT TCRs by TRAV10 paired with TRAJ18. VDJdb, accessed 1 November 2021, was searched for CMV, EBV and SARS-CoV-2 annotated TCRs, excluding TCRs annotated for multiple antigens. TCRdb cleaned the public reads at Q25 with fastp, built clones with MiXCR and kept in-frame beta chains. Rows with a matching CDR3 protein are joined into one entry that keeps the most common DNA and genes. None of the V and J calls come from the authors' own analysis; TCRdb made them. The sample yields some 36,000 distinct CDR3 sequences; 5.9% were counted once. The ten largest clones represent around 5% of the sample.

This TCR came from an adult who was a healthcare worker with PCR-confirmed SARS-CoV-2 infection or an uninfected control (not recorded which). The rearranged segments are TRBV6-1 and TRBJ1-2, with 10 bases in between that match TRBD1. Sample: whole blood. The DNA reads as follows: TGTGCCAGCTTTCTCCGGGACAGGGGTTTCATCTATGGCTACACCTTC. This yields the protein CASFLRDRGFIYGYTF.